This T cell receptor beta chain came from a study of T cells in Graves' hyperthyroidism and ophthalmopathy. Across the whole study: Upon initial diagnosis and before any treatment, peripheral blood was collected.

Study results and limitations: Most expanded thyroid clonotypes above 0.001 recurred in blood.

The CDR3 has 14 amino acids. Germline assignment: CDR1 MNHNS and CDR2 SASEGT. V dropped 7 bases and J dropped 2 bases, with 15 bases sitting between them. On this clonotype itself: What it recognizes is unknown.

Researchers amplified the TCR beta CDR3 regions from RNA transcripts. A first-round RT-PCR of the TCR CDR3 used the HTBI primer set. TCRdb analysed the multiplex PCR reads with MiXCR anew, one entry per CDR3 protein. The sample shows around 620,000 distinct CDR3 sequences, 15% to 20% of them seen only once. This chain links TRBV6-1 with TRBJ2-7; TRBD1 is a possible D gene (6 bases). This TCR derives from a woman aged 30 to 39 with Graves' hyperthyroidism. Sequencing was carried out using blood. CDR3 amino acids: CASKEGQLPYEQYF. The DNA for the CDR3 is TGTGCCAGCAAGGAAGGACAGCTACCCTACGAGCAGTACTTC.